A selection of T cell receptor beta chains follows, all from one sample in a study of T cell changes during pregnancy in multiple sclerosis. Sequencing was performed with immunoSEQ multiplex PCR; in TCRdb, only in-frame clones are kept and a portion is missing. Of about 48,000 clones detected, nearly 95% appear once; the ten largest clones hold around 0.49%. The material sequenced was CD4+ T cells from peripheral blood mononuclear cells, taken in the third trimester of pregnancy. These receptors came from a female donor with multiple sclerosis, enrolled in a pregnancy study. CDR3s include the opening cysteine and the closing phenylalanine or tryptophan. Fields, in order: CDR3 DNA, CDR3 protein, clone size, V gene, J gene, D gene. D genes are given only for firm matches. Clone size is given for some rows only: seen once, a few or many times, or a class if the clone is expanded.

cdr3_nt: TGTGCCAGCAGCTCAAACACAGGGGGCACTGAAGCTTTCTTT; cdr3_aa: CASSSNTGGTEAFF; clone_size: NA; v_call: TRBV7-6; j_call: TRBJ1-1; d_call: TRBD1
cdr3_nt: TGTGCCAGCAGTAGGACTAGCGGGGCCTACAATGAGCAGTTCTTC; cdr3_aa: CASSRTSGAYNEQFF; clone_size: NA; v_call: TRBV6-1; j_call: TRBJ2-1; d_call: TRBD2
cdr3_nt: TGTGCCAGCAGCTTAGGCAGTCACCAAGAGACCCAGTACTTC; cdr3_aa: CASSLGSHQETQYF; clone_size: NA; v_call: TRBV11-2; j_call: TRBJ2-5; d_call: NA
cdr3_nt: TGTGCCAGCAGTGGACAGGGGGCTCAGGGCTACACCTTC; cdr3_aa: CASSGQGAQGYTF; clone_size: NA; v_call: TRBV25-1; j_call: TRBJ1-2; d_call: TRBD1
cdr3_nt: TGCGCCAGCAGCCAAAGGGACAGGGGAACGGGGACTGAAGCTTTCTTT; cdr3_aa: CASSQRDRGTGTEAFF; clone_size: NA; v_call: TRBV4-1; j_call: TRBJ1-1; d_call: TRBD1
cdr3_nt: TGTGCCAGCAGCCCCGGGACAGAGCATGGCTACACCTTC; cdr3_aa: CASSPGTEHGYTF; clone_size: NA; v_call: TRBV7-9; j_call: TRBJ1-2; d_call: TRBD1
cdr3_nt: TGTGCCAGCAGCTTCGATAGCGGAAACTCCTACAATGAGCAGTTCTTC; cdr3_aa: CASSFDSGNSYNEQFF; clone_size: NA; v_call: TRBV7-6; j_call: TRBJ2-1; d_call: NA
cdr3_nt: TGTGCCAGCAACCGACCGACTAGCGGGGGGGTAAGCTCCTACAATGAGCAGTTCTTC; cdr3_aa: CASNRPTSGGVSSYNEQFF; clone_size: NA; v_call: TRBV7-9; j_call: TRBJ2-1; d_call: TRBD2
cdr3_nt: TGTGCCAGCAGCCCGTCGTACAGGGACAGGGCAATTGGCTACACCTTC; cdr3_aa: CASSPSYRDRAIGYTF; clone_size: NA; v_call: TRBV7-6; j_call: TRBJ1-2; d_call: TRBD1
cdr3_nt: TGTGCCACCAGCGGACAGTATAATTCACCCCTCCACTTT; cdr3_aa: CATSGQYNSPLHF; clone_size: NA; v_call: TRBV19; j_call: TRBJ1-6; d_call: NA
cdr3_nt: TGTGCCAGCAGCCGAGACCTTCAGACAGGGAGCAACGAGCAGTACTTC; cdr3_aa: CASSRDLQTGSNEQYF; clone_size: NA; v_call: TRBV4-2; j_call: TRBJ2-7; d_call: TRBD1
cdr3_nt: TGTGCCAGCTCCAATGTCGAGGCCCTAGGAAGCCTACAGCCCCAGCATTTT; cdr3_aa: CASSNVEALGSLQPQHF; clone_size: NA; v_call: TRBV18; j_call: TRBJ1-5; d_call: NA
cdr3_nt: TGTGCCAGCAGCCTAACCCGATACGGGGCCAACGTCCTGACTTTC; cdr3_aa: CASSLTRYGANVLTF; clone_size: once; v_call: TRBV7-2; j_call: TRBJ2-6; d_call: NA
cdr3_nt: TGCAGCGTCCTCGGACAGGGGGAAAGTGAAAAACTGTTTTTT; cdr3_aa: CSVLGQGESEKLFF; clone_size: NA; v_call: TRBV29-1; j_call: TRBJ1-4; d_call: TRBD1
cdr3_nt: TGTGCCGCAGGGTCCCAGGGTGCTTTCTTT; cdr3_aa: CAAGSQGAFF; clone_size: few; v_call: TRBV30; j_call: TRBJ1-1; d_call: NA
cdr3_nt: TGCGCCAGCAGCCCGCGGACTAGCGGGGGCCTAGGGGAGACCCAGTACTTC; cdr3_aa: CASSPRTSGGLGETQYF; clone_size: NA; v_call: TRBV5-1; j_call: TRBJ2-5; d_call: TRBD2